This TCR beta chain was documented in a study of CD8 T cells in Susac syndrome. When the RNA was reverse transcribed, random hexamers were used with an input of about 0.45 to 1 ug. Amplification of TCR beta CDR3 by immunoSEQ multiplex PCR spanned 54 Vbeta and 13 Jbeta. MiXCR, run by TCRdb on the immunoSEQ multiplex PCR reads, gives a single entry per CDR3 protein. The data show around 230,000 distinct CDR3 sequences, roughly 96% seen once. The study used treatment-naive patients who had stable or active relapsing-remitting disease as multiple sclerosis controls. The CDR3 runs 17 residues. V lost 1 base and J 0 bases, leaving 13 bases between the germline ends. Germline V gives CDR1 LGHNT, CDR2 FRNRAP.

The rearrangement joins TRBV12-5 to TRBJ1-5; a possible D gene is TRBD1 (5 bases). The TCR originated in a human donor with multiple sclerosis. The sequencing sample was made of CD4+ T cells from PBMCs. CDR3 residues: CASGLARGWDSNQPQHF. The CDR3, as DNA: TGTGCTAGTGGTTTGGCCCGGGGGTGGGATAGCAATCAGCCCCAGCATTTT.